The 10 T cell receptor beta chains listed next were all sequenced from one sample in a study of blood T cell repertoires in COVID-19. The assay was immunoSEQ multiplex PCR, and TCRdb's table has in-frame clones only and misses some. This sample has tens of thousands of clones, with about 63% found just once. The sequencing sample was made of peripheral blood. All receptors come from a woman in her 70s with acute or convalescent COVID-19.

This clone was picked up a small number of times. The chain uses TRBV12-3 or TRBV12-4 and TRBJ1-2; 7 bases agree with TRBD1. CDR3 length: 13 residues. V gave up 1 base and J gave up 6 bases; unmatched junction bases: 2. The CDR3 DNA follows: TGTGCCAGCAGTTTAGTACAGGGGAATGGCTACACCTTC. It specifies CASSLVQGNGYTF.

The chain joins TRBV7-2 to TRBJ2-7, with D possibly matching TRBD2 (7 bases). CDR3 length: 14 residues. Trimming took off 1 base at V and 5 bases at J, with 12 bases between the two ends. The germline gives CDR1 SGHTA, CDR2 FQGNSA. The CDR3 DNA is TGTGCCAGCAGCTTAGTAGGGGGGGGTAACGAGCAGTACTTC. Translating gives CASSLVGGGNEQYF. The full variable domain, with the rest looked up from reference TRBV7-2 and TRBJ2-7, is GAGVSQSPSNKVTEKGKDVELRCDPISGHTALYWYRQSLGQGLEFLIYFQGNSAPDKSGLPSDRFSAERTGGSVSTLTIQRTQQEDSAVYLCASSLVGGGNEQYFGPGTRLTVT.

Here the CDR3 reads CASMSGGPTYNEQFF. The CDR3 DNA is TGCGCCAGCATGAGCGGGGGCCCGACCTACAATGAGCAGTTCTTC. The chain joins TRBV5-1 to TRBJ2-1; the match to TRBD2 covers 8 bases. Trimming removed 6 bases from V and 2 bases from J; junction bases left unmatched: 7. The CDR3 loop spans 15 amino acids. Germline CDR1 reads SGHRS; CDR2 reads YFSETQ.

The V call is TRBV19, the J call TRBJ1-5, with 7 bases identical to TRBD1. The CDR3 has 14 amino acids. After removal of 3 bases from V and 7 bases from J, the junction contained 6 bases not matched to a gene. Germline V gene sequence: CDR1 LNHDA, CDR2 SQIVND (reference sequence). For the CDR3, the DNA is TGTGCCAGTAGTATCTGGCAGGGGGACCAGCCCCAGCATTTT. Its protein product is CASSIWQGDQPQHF.

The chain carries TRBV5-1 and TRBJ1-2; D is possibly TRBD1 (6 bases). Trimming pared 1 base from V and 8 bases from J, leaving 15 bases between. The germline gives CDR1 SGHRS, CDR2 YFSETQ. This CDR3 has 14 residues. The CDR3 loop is CASSLQGGGEGYTF. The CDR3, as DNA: TGCGCCAGCAGCTTGCAGGGAGGGGGTGAAGGCTACACCTTC.

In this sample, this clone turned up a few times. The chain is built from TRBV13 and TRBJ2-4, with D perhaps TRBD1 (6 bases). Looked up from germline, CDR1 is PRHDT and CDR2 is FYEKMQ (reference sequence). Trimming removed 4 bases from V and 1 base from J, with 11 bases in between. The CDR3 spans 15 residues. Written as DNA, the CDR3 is TGTGCCAGCAGCTCACCCCAGGGGGCCAAAAACATTCAGTACTTC. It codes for CASSSPQGAKNIQYF.

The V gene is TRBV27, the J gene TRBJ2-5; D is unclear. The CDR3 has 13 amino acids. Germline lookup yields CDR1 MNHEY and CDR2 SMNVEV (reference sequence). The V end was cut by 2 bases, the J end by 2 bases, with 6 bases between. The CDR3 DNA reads TGTGCCAGCAGTTTAGCTAGACAAGAGACCCAGTACTTC. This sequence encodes CASSLARQETQYF.

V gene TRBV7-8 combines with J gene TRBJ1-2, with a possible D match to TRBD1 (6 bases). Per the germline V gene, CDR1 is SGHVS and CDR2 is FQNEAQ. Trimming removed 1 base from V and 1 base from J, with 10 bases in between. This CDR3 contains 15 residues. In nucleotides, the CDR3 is TGTGCCAGCAGCTTAGGCGCAGGGGTTAACTATGGCTACACCTTC. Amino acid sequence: CASSLGAGVNYGYTF.

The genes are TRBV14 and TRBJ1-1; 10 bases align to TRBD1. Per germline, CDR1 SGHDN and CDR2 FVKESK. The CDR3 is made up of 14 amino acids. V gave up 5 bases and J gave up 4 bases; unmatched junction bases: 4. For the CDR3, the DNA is TGTGCCAGCAGCTCATGGACAGGGGGCACTGAAGCTTTCTTT. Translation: CASSSWTGGTEAFF. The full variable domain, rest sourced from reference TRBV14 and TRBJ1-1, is EAGVTQFPSHSVIEKGQTVTLRCDPISGHDNLYWYRRVMGKEIKFLLHFVKESKQDESGMPNNRFLAERTGGTYSTLKVQPAELEDSGVYFCASSSWTGGTEAFFGQGTRLTVV.

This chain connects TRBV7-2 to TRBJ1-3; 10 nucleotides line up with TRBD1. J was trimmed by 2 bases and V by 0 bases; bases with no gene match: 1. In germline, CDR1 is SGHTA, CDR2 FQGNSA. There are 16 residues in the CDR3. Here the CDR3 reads CASSLAGTGAGNTIYF. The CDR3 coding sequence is TGTGCCAGCAGCTTAGCCGGGACAGGGGCTGGAAACACCATATATTTT.